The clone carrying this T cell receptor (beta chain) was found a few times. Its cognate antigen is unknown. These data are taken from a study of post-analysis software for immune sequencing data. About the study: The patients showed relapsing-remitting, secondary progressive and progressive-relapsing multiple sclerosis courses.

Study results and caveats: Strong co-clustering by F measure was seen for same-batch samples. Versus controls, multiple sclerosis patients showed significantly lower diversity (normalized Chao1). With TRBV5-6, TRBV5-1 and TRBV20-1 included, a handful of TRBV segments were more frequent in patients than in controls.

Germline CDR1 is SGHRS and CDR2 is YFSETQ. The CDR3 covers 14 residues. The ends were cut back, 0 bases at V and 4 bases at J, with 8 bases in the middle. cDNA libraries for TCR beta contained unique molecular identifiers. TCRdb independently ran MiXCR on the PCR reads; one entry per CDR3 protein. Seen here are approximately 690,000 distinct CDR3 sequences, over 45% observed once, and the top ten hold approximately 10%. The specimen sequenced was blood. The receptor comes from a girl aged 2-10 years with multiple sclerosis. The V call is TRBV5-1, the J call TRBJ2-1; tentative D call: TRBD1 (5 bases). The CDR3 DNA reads TGCGCCAGCAGCTTGGAAGGACATTACAATGAGCAGTTCTTC. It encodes CASSLEGHYNEQFF.